The 6 T cell receptor beta chains below come from one sample, sequenced in a study of blood T cell repertoires in COVID-19. Repertoires were generated with immunoSEQ multiplex PCR, while TCRdb's copy carries only in-frame clones and drops some. The top ten hold around 4% of the sample, which has a few hundred thousand clones, approximately 86% seen once. The sequenced sample was PBMCs or T cells enriched from blood (not recorded which). The receptors derive from a woman in her 40s with acute COVID-19.

The rearrangement joins TRBV2 to TRBJ1-1; perhaps TRBD1 as D (5 bases). In germline, CDR1 is SNHLY, CDR2 FYNNEI. The CDR3 extends over 14 amino acids. Trimming pared 5 bases from V and 4 bases from J, leaving 14 bases between. This chain's CDR3 is CASSFGGSVTEAFF. Here the CDR3 DNA reads TGTGCCAGCAGTTTTGGGGGGTCGGTCACTGAAGCTTTCTTT. The full variable domain, completed using reference TRBV2 and TRBJ1-1, is EPEVTQTPSHQVTQMGQEVILRCVPISNHLYFYWYRQILGQKVEFLVSFYNNEISEKSEIFDDQFSVERPDGSNFTLKIRSTKLEDSAMYFCASSFGGSVTEAFFGQGTRLTVV.

The chain is built from TRBV6-5 and TRBJ1-1, with 7 bases that match TRBD1. Germline assignment: CDR1 MNHEY and CDR2 SVGAGI. The CDR3 loop spans 13 amino acids. Trimming took 7 bases from V and 1 from J; bases not matched to a gene: 3. The CDR3 loop is CASTWTGNTEAFF. CDR3 DNA sequence: TGTGCCAGCACGTGGACAGGGAACACTGAAGCTTTCTTT.

The chain couples TRBV11-3 to TRBJ2-3, with D possibly TRBD1 on 6 matching bases. The CDR3 runs 16 residues. V lost 1 base and J lost 2, with 13 bases in between. CDR1 SGHNT and CDR2 YENEEA come from the germline V gene. CDR3 in amino acids: CASSLGWDTYTDTQYF. CDR3 coding DNA: TGTGCCAGCAGCTTAGGATGGGACACATACACAGATACGCAGTATTTT.

The V and J genes are TRBV10-3 and TRBJ2-7; 9 positions match TRBD1. CDR1 and CDR2 (germline): ENHRY, SYGVKD. The CDR3 contains 15 residues. V dropped 3 bases and J dropped 6; count of bases not matched to a gene: 9. The CDR3 nucleotides read TGTGCCATCAGTGATCAGCCGGGACAGGGATCCGAGCAGTACTTC. Its protein product is CAISDQPGQGSEQYF.

The rearrangement uses TRBV28 and TRBJ2-4; tentatively, D is TRBD2 (5 bases). Germline V gene data show CDR1 as MDHEN and CDR2 as SYDVKM. The CDR3 runs to 18 residues. V was pared by 5 bases and J by 0 bases, with 20 bases between. Written as DNA, the CDR3 is TGTGCCAGCAGTCCCGCGGGTTGGAACCTTCTAGCCAAAAACATTCAGTACTTC. This encodes CASSPAGWNLLAKNIQYF. Full variable domain (remainder filled in from reference TRBV28 and TRBJ2-4): DVKVTQSSRYLVKRTGEKVFLECVQDMDHENMFWYRQDPGLGLRLIYFSYDVKMKEKGDIPEGYSVSREKKERFSLILESASTNQTSMYLCASSPAGWNLLAKNIQYFGAGTRLSVL.

This clone was observed a few times. This rearrangement joins TRBV5-1 to TRBJ1-6, with TRBD1 as a possible D gene (5 bases). Trimming left V 4 bases short and J 5 bases short, with 16 bases between. CDR1 SGHRS and CDR2 YFSETQ come from the germline V gene. This CDR3 comprises 16 residues. The CDR3 is CASSTSTGVDNSPLHF. The CDR3 bases are TGCGCCAGCAGCACGAGTACGGGGGTCGATAATTCACCCCTCCACTTT.